Listed below are T cell receptor beta chains from one sample, sequenced in a study of shared T cell receptors in the human thymus. The assay was immunoSEQ multiplex PCR, and TCRdb's table has in-frame clones only and misses some. Among hundreds of thousands of clones listed, about 87% were seen once. In addition, the sample was reused for a study of human thymus T cells.

The sequencing input was thymocytes. These receptors were collected from a boy under two years old with a congenital heart defect. CDR3s include the opening cysteine and the closing phenylalanine or tryptophan.

j_call: TRBJ2-6; cdr3_length: 22; v_call: TRBV4-2; cdr3_aa: CASSQGLVRIDRGPAGANVLTF
j_call: TRBJ2-3; cdr3_length: 17; v_call: TRBV27; cdr3_aa: CASSPSEGAGGTDTQYF
j_call: TRBJ2-7; cdr3_length: 14; v_call: TRBV27; cdr3_aa: CASSPSTGIYEQYF
j_call: TRBJ1-5; cdr3_length: 17; v_call: TRBV5-1; cdr3_aa: CASSLAPRTGGNQPQHF
j_call: TRBJ2-2; cdr3_length: 14; v_call: TRBV7-9; cdr3_aa: CASSRNTGNGELFF
j_call: TRBJ2-1; cdr3_length: 14; v_call: TRBV5-4; cdr3_aa: CASRKDTSYNEQFF
j_call: TRBJ1-6; cdr3_length: 19; v_call: TRBV5-1; cdr3_aa: CASSLAPIKQVGFNSPLHF
j_call: TRBJ2-3; cdr3_length: 15; v_call: TRBV5-6; cdr3_aa: CASSPRTGSTDTQYF
j_call: TRBJ2-2; cdr3_length: 15; v_call: TRBV18; cdr3_aa: CASSHSGGNTGELFF
j_call: TRBJ1-3; cdr3_length: 15; v_call: TRBV7-6; cdr3_aa: CASSSKKSSGNTIYF
j_call: TRBJ1-4; cdr3_length: 15; v_call: TRBV30; cdr3_aa: CAWTKGVWSNEKLFF
j_call: TRBJ1-1; cdr3_length: 13; v_call: TRBV7-7; cdr3_aa: CASSLARHTEAFF
j_call: TRBJ1-1; cdr3_length: 11; v_call: TRBV15; cdr3_aa: CATSRTAGAFF
j_call: TRBJ1-6; cdr3_length: 14; v_call: TRBV14; cdr3_aa: CASSPGLYNSPLHF
j_call: TRBJ1-1; cdr3_length: 14; v_call: TRBV4-3; cdr3_aa: CASSQDRRAPEAFF
j_call: TRBJ2-1; cdr3_length: 15; v_call: TRBV30; cdr3_aa: CAWSVTGTGYNEQFF
j_call: TRBJ2-7; cdr3_length: 16; v_call: TRBV7-2; cdr3_aa: CASSLALPSPHYEQYF
j_call: TRBJ2-1; cdr3_length: 21; v_call: TRBV30; cdr3_aa: CAWSTLSASDMIRGSYNEQFF
j_call: TRBJ2-5; cdr3_length: 16; v_call: TRBV4-3; cdr3_aa: CASSQELPGYGETQYF
j_call: TRBJ2-7; cdr3_length: 13; v_call: TRBV19; cdr3_aa: CASSRVLAYEQYF
j_call: NA; cdr3_length: 14; v_call: TRBV6-1; cdr3_aa: CASSHPGQVYEQYF
j_call: TRBJ2-3; cdr3_length: 17; v_call: TRBV28; cdr3_aa: CASSLSLPPSSTDTQYF
j_call: TRBJ2-2; cdr3_length: 15; v_call: TRBV28; cdr3_aa: CASKGQSVMTGELFF
j_call: TRBJ2-5; cdr3_length: 15; v_call: TRBV4-3; cdr3_aa: CASSQDPGMSETQYF
j_call: TRBJ2-1; cdr3_length: 14; v_call: TRBV29-1; cdr3_aa: CSVAERGGWDEQFF
j_call: TRBJ1-5; cdr3_length: 16; v_call: TRBV6-1; cdr3_aa: CASSVDRGYSNQPQHF
j_call: TRBJ2-1; cdr3_length: 20; v_call: TRBV5-1; cdr3_aa: CASSLAPPPPGRRINNEQFF
j_call: TRBJ2-1; cdr3_length: 15; v_call: TRBV30; cdr3_aa: CAWSFLLLASNEQFF
j_call: TRBJ2-1; cdr3_length: 15; v_call: TRBV19; cdr3_aa: CASSMGSGGYNEQFF
j_call: TRBJ2-1; cdr3_length: 19; v_call: TRBV11-2; cdr3_aa: CASSSHIGTSGERNNEQFF
j_call: TRBJ2-7; cdr3_length: 15; v_call: TRBV4-3; cdr3_aa: CASSQGNRGPYEQYF
j_call: TRBJ1-1; cdr3_length: 13; v_call: TRBV14; cdr3_aa: CASSPRSNTEAFF
j_call: TRBJ2-7; cdr3_length: 21; v_call: TRBV5-1; cdr3_aa: CASSLGGPEAFVAYLGYEQYF
j_call: TRBJ1-6; cdr3_length: 14; v_call: TRBV5-6; cdr3_aa: CASSHRDTTSPLHF
j_call: TRBJ1-2; cdr3_length: 17; v_call: TRBV25-1; cdr3_aa: CASSPRERDRVEGGYTF
j_call: TRBJ2-7; cdr3_length: 13; v_call: TRBV27; cdr3_aa: CASRPRDRGEQYF
j_call: TRBJ2-6; cdr3_length: 16; v_call: TRBV2; cdr3_aa: CASRGKAGPGANVLTF
j_call: TRBJ2-3; cdr3_length: 13; v_call: TRBV14; cdr3_aa: CASSQFRVDTQYF
j_call: TRBJ2-7; cdr3_length: 13; v_call: TRBV12-5; cdr3_aa: CASGPGGAYEQYF
j_call: TRBJ2-3; cdr3_length: 19; v_call: TRBV11-2; cdr3_aa: CASSSEEGLAGVRADTQYF
j_call: TRBJ2-5; cdr3_length: 15; v_call: TRBV5-4; cdr3_aa: CASSLGLAGAETQYF
j_call: TRBJ1-6; cdr3_length: 15; v_call: TRBV27; cdr3_aa: CASSPPGQNNSPLHF
j_call: TRBJ2-7; cdr3_length: 19; v_call: TRBV7-2; cdr3_aa: CASSLGPSVSGRLLYEQYF
j_call: TRBJ1-2; cdr3_length: 14; v_call: TRBV4-1; cdr3_aa: CASSQGALQCGYTF
j_call: TRBJ2-3; cdr3_length: 15; v_call: TRBV5-6; cdr3_aa: CASSLDSRMADTQYF
j_call: TRBJ2-7; cdr3_length: 17; v_call: TRBV5-1; cdr3_aa: CASSPRTSGVGTYEQYF
j_call: TRBJ1-4; cdr3_length: 18; v_call: TRBV4-3; cdr3_aa: CASSQRGPGGGFDEKLFF
j_call: TRBJ2-3; cdr3_length: 17; v_call: TRBV9; cdr3_aa: CASSVEPLWLPTDTQYF
j_call: TRBJ1-6; cdr3_length: 14; v_call: TRBV7-7; cdr3_aa: CASRRCCQGSPLHF
j_call: TRBJ1-4; cdr3_length: 13; v_call: TRBV28; cdr3_aa: CASTAGGDEKLFF
j_call: TRBJ2-3; cdr3_length: 14; v_call: TRBV19; cdr3_aa: CASNAGTSTDTQYF
j_call: TRBJ2-1; cdr3_length: 17; v_call: TRBV5-4; cdr3_aa: CASSFGPTSFMGNEQFF
j_call: TRBJ1-5; cdr3_length: 16; v_call: TRBV19; cdr3_aa: CASSPWREGGSQPQHF